This T cell receptor (beta chain) was found in a study of T-cell memory formation after mild COVID-19 (dated by TCRdb to about 2021). General notes on the study: Most TCR sequence clusters were specific to one of the two donors. In a couple of donors, T-cell clones that expanded and contracted after mild COVID-19 were tracked by sequencing TCRalpha and TCRbeta repertoires over time. Two young, previously healthy adult volunteers, one female and one male, were included in the cohort. The investigation overall reported the following: Contracting CD4+ clones appeared mostly in the CM and EM memory subsets, whereas CD8+ clones were enriched in EMRA. Some responding clones were found in pre-infection memory, which suggests that pre-existing cross-reactive memory T cells took part in the SARS-CoV-2 response. Clones that contracted from day 15 to 85 showed balanced CD4/CD8 phenotypes, whereas a second wave of clones that expanded from day 15 to 37 leaned towards CD4+. SARS-CoV-2 specificity was not confirmed for the second-wave clones peaking on day 37. Only two mild cases were covered in the study, and larger cohorts including severe cases with pre-infection samples were considered necessary.

On this clonotype itself: Its antigen specificity is not known. Base qualities are not provided; no much larger clone lies one nucleotide away.

TCRdb records Illumina NovaSeq 6000 as the sequencer. TCRalpha and TCRbeta cDNA libraries were built by 5'RACE with constant-segment primers, adding sample barcodes and unique molecular identifiers. Trizol reagent was used to extract RNA from every sample. Libraries were amplified in two PCR steps, with a second sample barcode and Illumina TruSeq adapters added in the second step. Sequencing of the libraries was done on an Illumina NovaSeq, producing 2 x 150 bp paired-end reads. The original methods were these. Demultiplexing of reads and collapsing into UMI-guided consensus sequences were performed with migec v1.2.7. With mixcr v2.1.11, UMI consensuses were aligned to TRA and TRB V and J templates and assembled into clonotypes. Clonotypes were classified as expanded or contracted when called significant by both edgeR and NoisET, with noise models trained on biological replicates. For edgeR calls, a false discovery rate-adjusted p below 0.01 and a log2 fold-change threshold of 1 were applied. As an exploratory analysis of dynamics, max-normalized trajectories of the 1000 most abundant clonotypes were examined by PCA with hierarchical clustering. The CD4 or CD8 phenotype of responding clones was assigned using the separately sequenced CD4+ and CD8+ repertoires. The public sequencing data were trimmed at Q25 with fastp and processed into clonotypes with MiXCR by TCRdb, which kept only in-frame beta chains. Entries that share a CDR3 protein sequence are merged under the most common genes and DNA. TCRdb assigned the V and J calls; the authors' analysis was not used. For this sample the table gives 110,000 or so distinct CDR3 sequences, of which about 20% were detected only once. The leading ten clones occupy about 42% of the sample.

Ficoll-Paque density gradient centrifugation was used to isolate PBMCs. Measured from the cysteine to the phenylalanine, the CDR3 is 16 residues long. CDR3 DNA is the only sequence kept; it has 48 bases, read in frame from the first base. After removal of 1 base from V and 2 bases from J, the junction retains 6 bases not matched to a gene. Taken from the germline V gene, the CDR1 and CDR2 loops are MGHRA and YSYEKL. The chain is assembled from TRBV4-1 and TRBJ2-7; 9 of the junction bases match TRBD1. Sequences were obtained from PBMCs or a T cell subset sorted from them (not recorded which). The TCR originated in a man between 18 and 29 years old who had mild COVID-19 (a few samples of this study predate the infection). The sample titles of this study are shuffled in the database, so cell type and time point are left out; the donor was told from shared clones. The DNA sequence is given as TGCGCCAGCAGCCAAGCTGGAGACAGGGGGACCTACGAGCAGTACTTC. Its protein reads: CASSQAGDRGTYEQYF.